The 20 T cell receptor beta chains below come from one sample, sequenced in a study of T cell responses to AZD1222 COVID-19 vaccine. Sequenced by immunoSEQ multiplex PCR; TCRdb stores in-frame clones only, minus some. The data contain about 130,000 clones, 85% to 90% of them singletons. The sample here was peripheral blood, taken on day 0 of AZD1222 vaccination. These receptors came from an adult in good health.

The chain has TRBV15 and TRBJ1-2, with D perhaps TRBD1 (5 bases). V gave up 4 bases and J gave up 2 bases, with 8 bases separating them. The CDR3 contains 13 residues. Germline-derived CDR1 and CDR2 are LNHNV and YYDKDF (reference sequence). The CDR3 protein is CATSTGDNYGYTF. CDR3 nucleotide sequence: TGTGCCACCAGCACGGGGGACAACTATGGCTACACCTTC.

Comments on this clone: At one of its ends the junction is not consistent with the germline gene, which may arise from a read error. The chain links TRBV19 to TRBJ1-1, with 8 nucleotides matching TRBD1. CDR3 length: 14 amino acids. Germline V gives CDR1 LNHDA, CDR2 SQIVND (reference sequence). The CDR3 region has the DNA TGTGCCACGATGGGCAGGGGGCTGAAGACTGAAGCTTTCTTT. Its translation: CATMGRGLKTEAFF.

This chain joins TRBV20-1 and TRBJ1-1; tentative D call: TRBD1 (5 bases). Germline CDR1 and CDR2: DFQATT and SNEGSKA (reference sequence). This CDR3 spans 11 amino acids. The V and J ends lost 6 bases and 1 base respectively, with 6 bases between them. The DNA for the CDR3 is TGCAGTGCCGGGGGGAACACTGAAGCTTTCTTT. This codes for CSAGGNTEAFF.

This clone was counted between two and nine times. The rearrangement uses TRBV11-2 and TRBJ1-4; tentatively, D is TRBD1 (5 bases). The V and J ends lost 4 bases and 4 bases respectively, with 13 bases between them. The CDR3 length is 15 residues. CDR1 is SGHAT and CDR2 is FQNNGV in the germline V gene. Here the CDR3 reads CASSSKPGINEKLFF. The CDR3 DNA reads TGTGCCAGCAGCTCAAAGCCAGGGATTAATGAAAAACTGTTTTTT.

J is TRBJ1-3 and V is TRBV10-3; 7 bases line up with TRBD1. Trimming cost V 11 bases and J 0 bases; bases outside gene matches: 10. The CDR3 sequence is 15 residues long. Germline V gene data show CDR1 as ENHRY and CDR2 as SYGVKD. CDR3 loop: CAPQGIPSSGNTIYF. CDR3 sequence (DNA): TGTGCCCCACAGGGGATTCCTAGCTCTGGAAACACCATATATTTT.

The V call is TRBV20-1, the J call TRBJ1-4, with D perhaps TRBD1 (5 bases). V lost 0 bases to trimming and J lost 13 bases, with 9 bases between them. Germline V gives CDR1 DFQATT, CDR2 SNEGSKA (reference sequence). The CDR3 covers 11 residues. The DNA of the CDR3 is TGCAGTGCTAGAGATCAGAGGGGACTGTTTTTT. It is translated as CSARDQRGLFF.

Concerning this clone: Additional DNA sequences in this sample encode the identical CDR3. The CDR3 loop is CASSLSGGTEAFF. CDR3 bases: TGTGCCAGCAGTTTATCGGGGGGCACTGAAGCTTTCTTT. The chain has TRBV27 and TRBJ1-1, with D possibly TRBD1 on 5 matching bases. Germline CDR1 and CDR2: MNHEY and SMNVEV (reference sequence). There are 13 residues in the CDR3. The V end lost 0 bases, the J end lost 4 bases, and 6 bases lay between the germline ends.

The genes are TRBV7-9 and TRBJ2-1; maybe TRBD1 (5 bases). Germline loops: CDR1 SEHNR, CDR2 FQNEAQ (reference sequence). V lost 5 bases and J 9 bases, leaving 11 bases between the germline ends. There are 12 residues in the CDR3. For the CDR3, the DNA is TGTGCCAGCAGCCATGGGGCGACTGAGCAGTTCTTC. It translates to CASSHGATEQFF.

J is TRBJ2-7 and V is TRBV7-2, with 12 bases fitting TRBD1. V was clipped by 4 bases and J by 3 bases; unmatched bases: 4. The V gene's germline CDR1 is SGHTA and CDR2 FQGNSA. The CDR3 runs to 15 residues. CDR3 in DNA: TGTGCCAGCAGCTCGGGACAGGGGGCATACTACGAGCAGTACTTC. Amino acids: CASSSGQGAYYEQYF.

The chain carries TRBV5-1 and TRBJ1-1; D is perhaps TRBD1 (5 bases). The ends were cut back, 1 base at V and 1 base at J, with 8 bases in the middle. Germline V gene sequence: CDR1 SGHRS, CDR2 YFSETQ. The CDR3 length is 14 residues. The CDR3 loop is CASSLQGPNTEAFF. The CDR3, as DNA: TGCGCCAGCAGCTTGCAGGGCCCGAACACTGAAGCTTTCTTT.

V gene TRBV5-4 combines with J gene TRBJ1-2, with 8 nucleotides matching TRBD1. The CDR3 contains 14 residues. Germline CDR1 reads SGHNT; CDR2 reads YYREEE (reference sequence). J lost 3 bases, V lost 5 bases, and 6 bases had no gene match. CDR3 nucleotide sequence: TGTGCCAGCAGACGGACAGGGAACGACTATGGCTACACCTTC. It encodes CASRRTGNDYGYTF.

This chain joins TRBV2 and TRBJ1-5; no definite D call. Looked up from germline, CDR1 is SNHLY and CDR2 is FYNNEI. Trimming took 4 bases from V and 0 from J, leaving 7 bases between them. The CDR3 totals 14 residues. The CDR3 loop reads CASSVSVSNQPQHF. The CDR3 DNA sequence: TGTGCCAGCAGTGTGTCAGTTAGCAATCAGCCCCAGCATTTT.

The chain has TRBV15 and TRBJ1-1; D is uncertain. V was pared by 8 bases and J by 4 bases, with 14 bases between. The germline V gene encodes CDR1 LNHNV and CDR2 YYDKDF (reference sequence). There are 13 residues in the CDR3. The CDR3 DNA sequence: TGTGCCACCCGGCAACCGACGACCACTGAAGCTTTCTTT. Its protein product is CATRQPTTTEAFF.

The chain links TRBV28 to TRBJ1-2, with D uncertain. This CDR3 region has 11 residues. Germline values: CDR1 MDHEN, CDR2 SYDVKM. The germline V and J ends were trimmed by 2 bases and 2 bases, with 0 bases remaining between them. As DNA, the CDR3 is TGTGCCAGCAGTTTAAACTATGGCTACACCTTC. This translates into CASSLNYGYTF.

V usage is TRBV3-1 (or the pseudogene TRBV3-2) and J usage is TRBJ1-5; the D is unclear. Germline values: CDR1 LGHDT, CDR2 YNNKEL (reference sequence). This CDR3 is 18 amino acids long. V lost 8 bases and J 4 bases, leaving 27 bases between the germline ends. CDR3 protein: CASAPMGVGGIHNQPQHF. As DNA, the CDR3 is TGTGCCAGCGCCCCGATGGGTGTCGGCGGAATCCATAATCAGCCCCAGCATTTT.

The CDR3 region is CAWSVLSTDTQYF. In DNA, the CDR3 is TGTGCCTGGAGTGTACTCAGCACAGATACGCAGTATTTT. The V gene is TRBV30, the J gene TRBJ2-3; D remains unclear. This CDR3 is 13 amino acids long. V lost 0 bases to trimming and J lost 0 bases, with 4 bases between them. CDR1 is GTSNPN and CDR2 is SVGIG in the germline V gene (reference sequence).

The rearrangement uses TRBV7-9 and TRBJ1-5, with D possibly matching TRBD1 (5 bases). V dropped 1 base and J dropped 10 bases, with 11 bases sitting between them. Germline CDR1 is SEHNR and CDR2 is FQNEAQ (reference sequence). CDR3 length equals 13 residues. As DNA, the CDR3 is TGTGCCAGCAGCTTAGTTGAAGGGGACCCCCAGCATTTT. This sequence encodes CASSLVEGDPQHF.

This clone has a single count. The gene calls are TRBV15 and TRBJ1-1; a possible D gene is TRBD1 (5 bases). The V and J ends lost 0 bases and 0 bases respectively, with 17 bases between them. CDR3 length: 18 residues. Germline assignment: CDR1 LNHNV and CDR2 YYDKDF (reference sequence). The CDR3, as DNA: TGTGCCACCAGCAGAGATATAGGTGGGTGGGGCATGAACACTGAAGCTTTCTTT. The encoded protein is CATSRDIGGWGMNTEAFF.

The CDR3 DNA follows: TGTGCCAGTAGCCCCGGGACCTTGGGGGGCTACACCTTC. Translated: CASSPGTLGGYTF. V gene TRBV19 combines with J gene TRBJ1-2, with a possible D match to TRBD1 (5 bases). Trimming took 6 bases from V and 8 from J, leaving 16 bases between them. The CDR3 runs 13 residues. Germline CDR1 is LNHDA and CDR2 is SQIVND (reference sequence). Using reference TRBV19 and TRBJ1-2 for the parts outside the CDR3, the full variable domain is DGGITQSPKYLFRKEGQNVTLSCEQNLNHDAMYWYRQDPGQGLRLIYYSQIVNDFQKGDIAEGYSVSREKKESFPLTVTSAQKNPTAFYLCASSPGTLGGYTFGSGTRLTVV.

J is TRBJ1-1 and V is TRBV7-9; TRBD1 aligns across 7 bases. After removal of 1 base from V and 4 bases from J, the junction contained 12 bases not matched to a gene. Germline V gene lookup returns CDR1 SEHNR and CDR2 FQNEAQ (reference sequence). This CDR3 is built from 17 residues. CDR3 sequence reads: CASSLERGQGGSTEAFF. CDR3 bases: TGTGCCAGCAGCTTAGAAAGGGGGCAGGGAGGGAGCACTGAAGCTTTCTTT.